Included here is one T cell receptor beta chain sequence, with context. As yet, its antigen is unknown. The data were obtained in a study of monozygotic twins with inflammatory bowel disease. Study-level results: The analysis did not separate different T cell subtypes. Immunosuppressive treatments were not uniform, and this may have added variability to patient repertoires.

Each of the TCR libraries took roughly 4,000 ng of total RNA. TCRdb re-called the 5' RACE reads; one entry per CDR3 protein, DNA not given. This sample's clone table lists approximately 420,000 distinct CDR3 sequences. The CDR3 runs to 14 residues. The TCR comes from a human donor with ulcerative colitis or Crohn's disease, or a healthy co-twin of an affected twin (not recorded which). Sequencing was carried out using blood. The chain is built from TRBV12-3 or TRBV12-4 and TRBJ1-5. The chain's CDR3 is CASSLARLNQPQHF.